These 13 T cell receptor beta chains came from one sample sequenced in a study of T cells after yellow fever vaccination. One entry per CDR3 protein, called by TCRdb with MiXCR from the 5' RACE reads. Altogether 300,000 to 400,000 distinct CDR3 sequences are present, 8.5% to 10% being singletons, with the ten largest covering around 17%. The material was PBMCs, obtained on the day of the first yellow fever vaccination. All receptors derive from a man between 18 and 29 years old who received the YFV17D yellow fever vaccine.

The rearrangement links TRBV7-3 to TRBJ2-6; no definite D call. V was pared by 1 base and J by 0 bases, with 13 bases between. The CDR3 has 18 amino acids. Germline lookup yields CDR1 SGHTA and CDR2 FQGTGA. Here the CDR3 reads CASSLMGIGLSGANVLTF. In DNA form, the CDR3 reads TGTGCCAGCAGCTTAATGGGTATCGGGCTCTCTGGGGCCAACGTCCTGACTTTC.

This clonotype was recorded a few times. The rearrangement uses TRBV11-2 and TRBJ2-3; D unclear. The CDR3 contains 14 residues. Trimming removed 0 bases from V and 0 bases from J, with 4 bases in between. Germline values: CDR1 SGHAT, CDR2 FQNNGV. The CDR3 nucleotides read TGTGCCAGCAGCTTAGATGTGAGCACAGATACGCAGTATTTT. Protein sequence: CASSLDVSTDTQYF.

This clonotype was seen a handful of times. The V and J genes are TRBV29-1 and TRBJ1-4; D might be TRBD1 (5 bases). With 2 bases removed from V and 10 bases from J, the gap between germline ends came to 11 bases. CDR3 length: 12 amino acids. Germline CDR1 SQVTM, CDR2 ANQGSEA. The CDR3 region has the DNA TGCAGCGTTGAACAGGACGGGGGAAAACTGTTTTTT. Translating gives CSVEQDGGKLFF.

This clonotype was counted many times. This sequence joins TRBV7-2 and TRBJ1-2; no definite D call. The CDR3 totals 12 residues. Trimming removed 1 base from V and 8 bases from J, with 8 bases in between. Germline V gives CDR1 SGHTA, CDR2 FQGNSA. The CDR3 region has the DNA TGTGCCAGCAGCTTAGGCCCGGGCGGCTACACCTTC. Translated, it gives CASSLGPGGYTF.

CDR3 region: CAWSGRLAGGTDTQYF. The CDR3 DNA reads as TGTGCCTGGAGTGGTCGTCTAGCGGGGGGCACAGATACGCAGTATTTT. V gene TRBV30 combines with J gene TRBJ2-3; 10 bases are shared with TRBD2. In germline, CDR1 is GTSNPN, CDR2 SVGIG (reference sequence). The CDR3 runs 16 residues. V was pared by 1 base and J by 1 base, with 5 bases of the junction left unmatched.

This clonotype came up once. The rearrangement uses TRBV12-3 or TRBV12-4 and TRBJ1-6; tentatively, D is TRBD1 (5 bases). The CDR3 has 14 amino acids. V lost 0 bases and J 9 bases, leaving 9 bases between the germline ends. The CDR3 DNA sequence: TGTGCCAGCAGTTTAGCAGGAGGGGCTTCACCCCTCCACTTT. This gives the protein CASSLAGGASPLHF.

The table lists this clonotype with many counts. The V call is TRBV4-2, the J call TRBJ1-6; 7 nucleotides agree with TRBD1. Germline lookup yields CDR1 LGHNA and CDR2 YNFKEQ. Trimming removed 3 bases from V and 10 bases from J; junction bases left unmatched: 9. The CDR3 totals 15 residues. The CDR3 loop reads CASSHKQGPESPLHF. The CDR3 nucleotides are TGTGCCAGCAGCCACAAACAGGGGCCTGAGTCACCCCTCCACTTT.

Concerning this clonotype: Possible read error: a much larger clone is one base away. This chain joins TRBV7-9 and TRBJ2-7; 7 nucleotides agree with TRBD1. This CDR3 is 12 amino acids long. Trimming removed 5 bases from V and 4 bases from J; junction bases left unmatched: 2. The germline CDR1 and CDR2 sequences are SEHNR and FQNEAQ (reference sequence). The chain's CDR3 is CASSPGQYEQYF. In DNA form, the CDR3 reads TGTGCCAGCAGCCCGGGACAGTACGAGCAGTACTTC.

This clonotype was found a few times. The rearrangement uses TRBV9 and TRBJ1-4; TRBD1 aligns across 8 bases. Germline CDR1 is SGDLS and CDR2 is YYNGEE. This CDR3 spans 15 amino acids. V trimming: 4 bases; J trimming: 4 bases; junction bases outside the gene matches: 6. The CDR3 here is CASSPGQGNNEKLFF. Written as DNA, the CDR3 is TGTGCCAGCAGCCCAGGACAGGGCAATAATGAAAAACTGTTTTTT.

This chain uses TRBV6-5 with TRBJ1-6; D uncertain. CDR1 and CDR2 (germline): MNHEY, SVGAGI. V was pared by 0 bases and J by 6 bases, with 15 bases between. This CDR3 comprises 17 residues. CDR3 sequence reads: CASSYSGSSVGNSPLHF. The DNA of the CDR3 is TGTGCCAGCAGTTACTCGGGGTCGAGCGTGGGTAATTCACCCCTCCACTTT.

This clonotype was observed many times. V is TRBV7-9 and J is TRBJ1-3; the D gene is possibly TRBD1 (5 bases). V was trimmed by 2 bases and J by 4 bases, leaving 9 bases between them. CDR1 and CDR2 from the germline V gene are SEHNR and FQNEAQ (reference sequence). This CDR3 spans 14 amino acids. The CDR3 bases are TGTGCCAGCAGCTTAACGGCAGGGGGAAACACCATATATTTT. It translates to CASSLTAGGNTIYF.

The chain is built from TRBV7-2 and TRBJ2-1; 9 nucleotides agree with TRBD2. The CDR3 is 15 residues long. Germline V gene sequence: CDR1 SGHTA, CDR2 FQGNSA. After removal of 5 bases from V and 2 bases from J, the junction contained 4 bases not matched to a gene. The CDR3 DNA is TGTGCCAGCAGCAGCGGGGGGAGCCCCTACAATGAGCAGTTCTTC. It yields the protein CASSSGGSPYNEQFF.

This clonotype was seen more than once but under ten times. V is TRBV18 and J is TRBJ2-1; maybe TRBD2 (6 bases). The germline CDR1 and CDR2 sequences are KGHSH and LQKENI. The CDR3 contains 16 residues. Trimming pared 3 bases from V and 8 bases from J, leaving 20 bases between. The chain's CDR3 is CASSPISTRRHYEQFF. In DNA form, the CDR3 reads TGTGCCAGCTCACCTATCTCGACTAGGAGACATTATGAGCAGTTCTTC. Full variable domain (outside the CDR3, taken from reference TRBV18 and TRBJ2-1): NAGVMQNPRHLVRRRGQEARLRCSPMKGHSHVYWYRQLPEEGLKFMVYLQKENIIDESGMPKERFSAEFPKEGPSILRIQQVVRGDSAAYFCASSPISTRRHYEQFFGPGTRLTVL.